The 14 T cell receptor beta chains given below trace back to one sample, sequenced in a study of HIV-infected patients and healthy controls. Whole blood was used without fractionation, so all unsorted peripheral T cells were included. Reverse transcription used around 480 ng RNA and constant-region primers for alpha and beta. Alpha and beta chain libraries were made separately by chain-specific third strand synthesis with multiplexing indices. MiXCR, applied by TCRdb to the 5' RACE reads, yields one record per CDR3 protein. The sample includes approximately 22,000 distinct CDR3 sequences, about 8.5% of them seen just once. The material sequenced was blood. The receptors stem from an adult in good health.

This clonotype was counted at least ten times. J is TRBJ2-3 and V is TRBV18; D remains unclear. The CDR3 is 18 residues long. V lost 2 bases to trimming and J lost 5 bases, with 23 bases between them. Per the germline V gene, CDR1 is KGHSH and CDR2 is LQKENI. The CDR3 region has the DNA TGTGCCAGCTCACCAAGCAGGAAGAACATTTGGGGTGAAGATACGCAGTATTTT. It encodes CASSPSRKNIWGEDTQYF.

The J gene is TRBJ2-3, the V gene TRBV3-1, with TRBD2 as a possible D gene (6 bases). This CDR3 is 15 amino acids long. Trimming left V 2 bases short and J 1 base short, with 10 bases between. Germline V gene lookup returns CDR1 LGHDT and CDR2 YNNKEL (reference sequence). The CDR3 DNA follows: TGTGCCAGCAGCCAACCGGGCGGGGGCACAGATACGCAGTATTTT. It specifies CASSQPGGGTDTQYF.

This clonotype was seen ten or more times. The rearrangement joins TRBV29-1 to TRBJ1-1, with D possibly TRBD1 on 6 matching bases. Germline lookup yields CDR1 SQVTM and CDR2 ANQGSEA. With 6 bases removed from V and 1 base from J, the gap between germline ends came to 15 bases. The CDR3 spans 14 residues. Here the CDR3 reads CSVGRGAWNTEAFF. The CDR3 coding sequence is TGCAGCGTGGGAAGGGGGGCTTGGAACACTGAAGCTTTCTTT.

V usage is TRBV6-5 and J usage is TRBJ2-7, with D perhaps TRBD1 (6 bases). V lost 5 bases to trimming and J lost 1 base, with 15 bases between them. Germline CDR1 MNHEY, CDR2 SVGAGI. The length of the CDR3 is 15 residues. The CDR3 is CASSEADSLSYEQYF. As DNA, the CDR3 is TGTGCCAGCAGTGAAGCGGACAGTCTATCCTACGAGCAGTACTTC.

This clonotype has at least ten counts. V usage is TRBV3-1 and J usage is TRBJ1-1; D is ambiguous. The V and J ends lost 0 bases and 1 base respectively, with 6 bases between them. The length of the CDR3 is 14 residues. The germline V gene has CDR1 LGHDT and CDR2 YNNKEL (reference sequence). In nucleotides, the CDR3 is TGTGCCAGCAGCCAAGAATGGCGGAACACTGAAGCTTTCTTT. This sequence encodes CASSQEWRNTEAFF.

This clonotype has a count of ten or more. This rearrangement joins TRBV6-2 or TRBV6-3 to TRBJ1-5; TRBD1 agrees at 9 bases. V shed 5 bases, J shed 4 bases, and the junction held 9 bases outside the gene matches. This CDR3 spans 16 amino acids. The germline V gene encodes CDR1 MNHEY and CDR2 SVGEGT. CDR3 sequence (DNA): TGTGCCAGCAGTGACCTGGGACAGGGCCTTAATCAGCCCCAGCATTTT. Translation gives CASSDLGQGLNQPQHF.

V gene TRBV7-8 combines with J gene TRBJ2-3; TRBD1 agrees at 7 bases. Germline V lookup: CDR1 SGHVS, CDR2 FQNEAQ. J was trimmed by 5 bases and V by 5 bases; bases with no gene match: 7. This CDR3 has 14 residues. Written as DNA, the CDR3 is TGTGCCAGCAGCCTTTGGGACAGTGGAGATACGCAGTATTTT. Encoded protein: CASSLWDSGDTQYF. The entire variable domain, with the rest obtained from reference TRBV7-8 and TRBJ2-3, is as follows: GAGVSQSPRYKVAKRGQDVALRCDPISGHVSLFWYQQALGQGPEFLTYFQNEAQLDKSGLPSDRFFAERPEGSVSTLKIQRTQQEDSAVYLCASSLWDSGDTQYFGPGTRLTVL.

This clonotype counts as medium-sized. V and J are TRBV5-1 and TRBJ1-2; no reliable D call. Trimming stripped 6 bases from V and 5 bases from J, with 17 bases between. Per germline, CDR1 SGHRS and CDR2 YFSETQ. This CDR3 comprises 14 residues. The CDR3 loop reads CASTPAGQTYGYTF. In DNA form, the CDR3 reads TGCGCCAGCACCCCGGCGGGCCAGACTTATGGCTACACCTTC.

This clonotype was detected ten times or more. The V call is TRBV7-6, the J call TRBJ2-5; perhaps D is TRBD1 or TRBD2 (5 bases each). CDR3 length equals 16 residues. Trimming removed 1 base at V and 4 bases at J, with 16 bases between. Germline V gene data show CDR1 as SGHVS and CDR2 as FNYEAQ. CDR3 in amino acids: CASSLGHSPRGETQYF. In DNA, the CDR3 is TGTGCCAGCAGCTTAGGGCACAGCCCGAGGGGAGAGACCCAGTACTTC.

The chain is built from TRBV25-1 and TRBJ2-7, with 11 bases fitting TRBD1. J gave up 4 bases and V 2 bases, and 1 base lay outside the gene matches. Per germline, CDR1 MGHDK and CDR2 SYGVNS. The CDR3 is made up of 14 amino acids. CDR3 in DNA: TGTGCCAGCAGTGAAGGACAGGGGGCGTACGAGCAGTACTTC. This sequence encodes CASSEGQGAYEQYF.

This clonotype was found many times. The CDR3 reads CASSFLGQDFTDTQYF. The CDR3 region has the DNA TGTGCCAGCAGTTTTTTGGGACAGGATTTCACAGATACGCAGTATTTT. The rearrangement joins TRBV28 to TRBJ2-3, with TRBD1 matching over 8 bases. With 3 bases clipped from V and 2 bases from J, the junction kept 7 bases outside the gene matches. CDR1 is MDHEN and CDR2 is SYDVKM in the germline V gene. This CDR3 contains 16 residues.

The chain carries TRBV6-2 or TRBV6-3 and TRBJ1-5; TRBD1 is a possible D gene (5 bases). CDR1 and CDR2 (germline): MNHEY, SVGEGT. The CDR3 extends over 15 amino acids. V lost 6 bases, J lost 2 bases, and 14 bases lay in between. CDR3 sequence (DNA): TGTGCCAGCAGGCCGGGGGACTGGGGCAATCAGCCCCAGCATTTT. This gives the protein CASRPGDWGNQPQHF.

In this sample, this clonotype turned up many times. CDR3 in amino acids: CASSPGTGGAPGSAFF. CDR3 DNA: TGTGCCAGCAGCCCCGGGACAGGGGGCGCCCCGGGCAGCGCTTTCTTT. The chain joins TRBV12-3 or TRBV12-4 to TRBJ1-1, with 12 bases aligning to TRBD1. J was trimmed by 11 bases and V by 6 bases; bases with no gene match: 16. The CDR3 spans 16 residues.

This clonotype occurred many times. This chain connects TRBV7-9 to TRBJ1-1, with 8 bases aligning to TRBD1. The CDR3 consists of 15 residues. Germline V gene lookup returns CDR1 SEHNR and CDR2 FQNEAQ (reference sequence). Trimming cost V 3 bases and J 1 base; bases outside gene matches: 4. CDR3 protein: CASSLAGGRNTEAFF. The CDR3 nucleotides are TGTGCCAGCAGCTTGGCAGGGGGCCGGAACACTGAAGCTTTCTTT.